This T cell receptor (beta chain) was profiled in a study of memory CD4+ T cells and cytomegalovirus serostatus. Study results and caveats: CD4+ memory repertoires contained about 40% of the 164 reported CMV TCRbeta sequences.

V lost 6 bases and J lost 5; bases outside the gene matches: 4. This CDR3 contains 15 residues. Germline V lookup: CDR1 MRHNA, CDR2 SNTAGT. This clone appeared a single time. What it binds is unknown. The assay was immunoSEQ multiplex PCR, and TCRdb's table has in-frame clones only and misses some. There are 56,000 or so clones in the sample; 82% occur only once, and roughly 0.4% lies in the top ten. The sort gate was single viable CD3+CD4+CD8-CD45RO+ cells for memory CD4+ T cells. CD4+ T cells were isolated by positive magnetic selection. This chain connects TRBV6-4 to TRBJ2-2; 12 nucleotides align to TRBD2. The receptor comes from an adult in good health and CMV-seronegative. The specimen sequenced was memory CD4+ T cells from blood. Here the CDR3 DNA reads TGTGCCAGCAGACCGGGACTAGCGGGTACCGGGGAGCTGTTTTTT. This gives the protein CASRPGLAGTGELFF.